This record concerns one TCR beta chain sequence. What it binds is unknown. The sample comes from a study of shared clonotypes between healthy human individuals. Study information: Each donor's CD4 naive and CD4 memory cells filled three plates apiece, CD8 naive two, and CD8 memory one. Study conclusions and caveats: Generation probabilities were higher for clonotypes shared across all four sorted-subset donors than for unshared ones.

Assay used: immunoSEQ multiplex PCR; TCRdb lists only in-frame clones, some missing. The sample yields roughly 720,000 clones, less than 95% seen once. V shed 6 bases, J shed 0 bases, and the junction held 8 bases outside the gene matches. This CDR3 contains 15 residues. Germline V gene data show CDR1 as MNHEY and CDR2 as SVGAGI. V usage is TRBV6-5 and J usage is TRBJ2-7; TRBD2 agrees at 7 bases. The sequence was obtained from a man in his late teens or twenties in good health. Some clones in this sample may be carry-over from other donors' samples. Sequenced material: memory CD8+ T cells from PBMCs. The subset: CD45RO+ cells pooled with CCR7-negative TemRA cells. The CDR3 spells CASSHTSDSSYEQYF. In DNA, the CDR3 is TGTGCCAGCAGCCATACTAGCGATAGCTCCTACGAGCAGTACTTC.